A single sample gave rise to the 6 T cell receptor beta chains below, sequenced in a study of T cell changes during pregnancy in multiple sclerosis (dated by TCRdb to between 2018 and 2020). Library generation was performed with the immunoSEQ multiplex PCR assay. TCRdb stores this immuneACCESS table with in-frame sequences only. Part of the clones is absent; in the studies checked, under half of the shortfall reflects unresolved V genes, and no reason is known for the rest. This sample comprises about 120,000 clones, roughly 92% of them detected only once. The ten biggest clones cover roughly 6.2% of the sample. The sequences come from peripheral blood, collected before pregnancy. The receptors were gathered from a female donor with multiple sclerosis, enrolled in a pregnancy study.

CDR3 sequence reads: CASSVAGAPRAGNTIYF. The CDR3 nucleotides read TGTGCCAGCAGCGTAGCGGGAGCCCCGCGCGCCGGAAACACCATATATTTT. The chain links TRBV9 to TRBJ1-3; D unresolved. There are 17 residues in the CDR3. V lost 0 bases and J 4 bases, leaving 17 bases between the germline ends. Germline V CDR1 and CDR2: SGDLS, YYNGEE.

This chain links TRBV14 with TRBJ1-4, with D perhaps TRBD1 (5 bases). Trimming pared 0 bases from V and 8 bases from J, leaving 16 bases between. Germline V lookup: CDR1 SGHDN, CDR2 FVKESK. CDR3 length: 16 residues. The CDR3 bases are TGTGCCAGCAGCCAAGACGAAACGGTCGGGGGAGAAAAACTGTTTTTT. It translates to CASSQDETVGGEKLFF.

In this sample, this clone turned up once. The V and J genes are TRBV5-4 and TRBJ2-7; D is undetermined. V dropped 0 bases and J dropped 7 bases, with 8 bases sitting between them. The germline V gene encodes CDR1 SGHNT and CDR2 YYREEE (reference sequence). The CDR3 consists of 12 residues. The CDR3 region has the DNA TGTGCCAGCAGCTTGGGTCTACGAGAGCAGTACTTC. As protein: CASSLGLREQYF.

This clone was seen only a few times. The chain employs TRBV28 and TRBJ1-5; D gene unclear. CDR1 is MDHEN, CDR2 SYDVKM, per germline. V was shortened by 1 base and J by 5 bases, with 3 bases between the two germline ends. The CDR3 is made up of 12 amino acids. Here the CDR3 DNA reads TGTGCCAGCAGTTTATCCGATCAGCCCCAGCATTTT. Translating gives CASSLSDQPQHF.

CDR3 in amino acids: CASSKDIDGEKLFF. The DNA for the CDR3 is TGTGCCAGCAGCAAGGACATCGACGGGGAAAAACTGTTTTTT. J is TRBJ1-4 and V is TRBV5-4; perhaps TRBD1 as D (5 bases). The V end was cut by 4 bases, the J end by 8 bases, with 15 bases between. The CDR3 has 14 amino acids. Germline V lookup: CDR1 SGHNT, CDR2 YYREEE (reference sequence).

This sequence joins TRBV5-1 and TRBJ1-4, with 10 bases aligning to TRBD1. The CDR3 totals 14 residues. CDR1 is SGHRS and CDR2 is YFSETQ in the germline V gene. Germline trimming cut 3 bases from V and 8 bases from J; bases unmatched to any gene: 4. CDR3 bases: TGCGCCAGCAGCTCCGGACAGGGGGTCGAAAAACTGTTTTTT. Its protein product is CASSSGQGVEKLFF.